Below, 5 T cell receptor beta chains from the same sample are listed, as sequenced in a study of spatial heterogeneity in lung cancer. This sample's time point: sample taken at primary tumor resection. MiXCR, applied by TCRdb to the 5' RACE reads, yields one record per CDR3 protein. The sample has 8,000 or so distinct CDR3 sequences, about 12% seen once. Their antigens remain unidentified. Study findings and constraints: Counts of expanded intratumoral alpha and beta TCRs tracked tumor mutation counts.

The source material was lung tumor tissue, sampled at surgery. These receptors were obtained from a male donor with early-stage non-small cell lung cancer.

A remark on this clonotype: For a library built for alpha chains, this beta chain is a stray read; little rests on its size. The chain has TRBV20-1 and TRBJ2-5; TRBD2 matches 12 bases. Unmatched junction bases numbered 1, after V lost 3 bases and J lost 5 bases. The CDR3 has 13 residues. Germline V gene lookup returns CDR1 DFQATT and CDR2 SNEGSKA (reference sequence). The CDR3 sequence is CSASGLAGETQYF. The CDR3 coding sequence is TGCAGTGCTAGCGGACTAGCGGGGGAGACCCAGTACTTC.

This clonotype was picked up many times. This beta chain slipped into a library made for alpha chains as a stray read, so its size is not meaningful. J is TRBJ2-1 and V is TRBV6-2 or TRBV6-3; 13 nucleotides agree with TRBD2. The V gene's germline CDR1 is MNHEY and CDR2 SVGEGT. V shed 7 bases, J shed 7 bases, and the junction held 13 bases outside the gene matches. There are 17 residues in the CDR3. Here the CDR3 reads CASTFGTSGKRGNEQFF. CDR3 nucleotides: TGTGCCAGCACCTTCGGGACTAGCGGGAAGAGAGGAAATGAGCAGTTCTTC.

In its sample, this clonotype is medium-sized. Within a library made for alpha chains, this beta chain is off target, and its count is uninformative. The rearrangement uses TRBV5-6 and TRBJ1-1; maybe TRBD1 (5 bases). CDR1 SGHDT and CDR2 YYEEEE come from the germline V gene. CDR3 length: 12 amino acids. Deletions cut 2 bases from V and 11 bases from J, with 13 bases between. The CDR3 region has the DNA TGTGCCAGCAGCTTAAGACAGTTCGTCGCTTTCTTT. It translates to CASSLRQFVAFF.

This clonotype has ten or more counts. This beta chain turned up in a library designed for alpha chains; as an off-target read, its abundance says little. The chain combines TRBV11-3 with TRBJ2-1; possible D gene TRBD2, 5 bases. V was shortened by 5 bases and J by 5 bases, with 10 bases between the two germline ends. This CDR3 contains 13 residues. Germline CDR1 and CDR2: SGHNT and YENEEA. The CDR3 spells CASSPRGDNEQFF. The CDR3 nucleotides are TGTGCCAGCAGCCCCCGGGGTGACAATGAGCAGTTCTTC.

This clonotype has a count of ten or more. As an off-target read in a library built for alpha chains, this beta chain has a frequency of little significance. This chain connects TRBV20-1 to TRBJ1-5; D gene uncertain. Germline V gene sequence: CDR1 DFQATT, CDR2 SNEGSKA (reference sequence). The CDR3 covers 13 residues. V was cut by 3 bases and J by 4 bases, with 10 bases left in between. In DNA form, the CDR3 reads TGCAGTGCTAGGGCCGGAACGAATCAGCCCCAGCATTTT. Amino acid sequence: CSARAGTNQPQHF.